Here is one T cell receptor beta chain with its context. This entry is derived from a study of blood T cell repertoires in COVID-19. Study information: The samples span acute and convalescent COVID-19 from the United States, Italy and Spain. The analysed material was cDNA or gDNA that came from T cells, B-cell-depleted T cells, or PBMCs.

Source study methods: How many nucleated cells were present was estimated from reference gene primer amplification. The table came from immunoSEQ multiplex PCR; TCRdb's copy has only in-frame clones and leaves some out. V and J calls and clone size are copied from that table; D and trimming were computed from the DNA. The sample includes more than 65,000 clones, about nine tenths seen only once; the top ten take more than 8%. In germline, CDR1 is SEHNR, CDR2 FQNEAQ (reference sequence). The CDR3 sequence is 15 residues long. Trimming removed 7 bases from V and 5 bases from J; junction bases left unmatched: 9.

Sequenced input: peripheral blood. The V call is TRBV7-9, the J call TRBJ2-2; 8 positions agree with TRBD1. The receptor comes from a man in his forties or fifties with acute or convalescent COVID-19. The CDR3 is CASNLQGARTGELFF. The CDR3 DNA follows: TGTGCCAGCAACCTCCAGGGGGCGCGGACCGGGGAGCTGTTTTTT.